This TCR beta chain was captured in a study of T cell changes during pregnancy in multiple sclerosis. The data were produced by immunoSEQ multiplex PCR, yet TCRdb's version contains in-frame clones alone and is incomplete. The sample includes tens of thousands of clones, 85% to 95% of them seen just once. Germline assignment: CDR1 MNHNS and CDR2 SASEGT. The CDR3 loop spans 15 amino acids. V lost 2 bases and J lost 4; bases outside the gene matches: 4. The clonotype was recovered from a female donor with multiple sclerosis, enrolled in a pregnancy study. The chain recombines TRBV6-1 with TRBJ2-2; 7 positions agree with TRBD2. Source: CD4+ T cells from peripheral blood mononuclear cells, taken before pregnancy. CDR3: CASSEPAGVTGELFF. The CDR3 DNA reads TGTGCCAGCAGTGAACCGGCGGGAGTCACCGGGGAGCTGTTTTTT.